What follows are 14 T cell receptor beta chains derived from one specimen sequenced in a study of shared clonotypes between healthy human individuals. Using immunoSEQ multiplex PCR, the repertoire was profiled, and TCRdb retains in-frame clones only, with some absent. The table has approximately 1.5 million clones, around 98% seen once; the top ten hold approximately 0.45%. Material for sequencing was naive CD4+ T cells sorted from blood. Indicated subset: CD45RA+ positively selected. Source of these receptors: a man aged 25-40 years in good health.

The rearrangement joins TRBV4-1 to TRBJ2-1; the D gene is possibly TRBD2 (6 bases). The CDR3 covers 14 residues. Germline V lookup: CDR1 MGHRA, CDR2 YSYEKL. Trimming took 1 base from V and 4 from J, leaving 8 bases between them. Written as DNA, the CDR3 is TGCGCCAGCAGCCAAGGGGGGGTGTACAATGAGCAGTTCTTC. Protein product: CASSQGGVYNEQFF.

The rearrangement uses TRBV27 and TRBJ2-7, with D possibly being TRBD2 (6 bases). This CDR3 has 17 amino acids. V was shortened by 9 bases and J by 0 bases, with 24 bases between the two germline ends. Germline V CDR1 and CDR2: MNHEY, SMNVEV (reference sequence). Written as DNA, the CDR3 is TGTGCCAGACTCCCTACTAGCCCGAGGGAAAGCTCCTACGAGCAGTACTTC. Residues: CARLPTSPRESSYEQYF.

DNA of the CDR3: TGCGCCAGCAGCCGCGACGGGAGCGGGAAGTCCTACGAGCAGTACTTC. This translates into CASSRDGSGKSYEQYF. The V gene is TRBV5-1, the J gene TRBJ2-5; TRBD2 matches at 7 bases. The J call may not be correct, given that the DNA end is closer to TRBJ2-7. The CDR3 consists of 16 residues. The germline CDR1 and CDR2 sequences are SGHRS and YFSETQ.

V is TRBV5-1 and J is TRBJ2-3; the match to TRBD1 covers 7 bases. V lost 6 bases, J lost 4 bases, and 11 bases stayed unmatched. Per the germline V gene, CDR1 is SGHRS and CDR2 is YFSETQ. This CDR3 region has 15 residues. The DNA for the CDR3 is TGCGCCAGCACCCCCACAGGGGTATCTCCAGATACGCAGTATTTT. This codes for CASTPTGVSPDTQYF.

The rearrangement joins TRBV11-2 to TRBJ2-5; no clear D. The V end was cut by 1 base, the J end by 5 bases, with 14 bases between. CDR1 SGHAT and CDR2 FQNNGV come from the germline V gene. There are 15 residues in the CDR3. As DNA, the CDR3 is TGTGCCAGCAGCTTAGGAGAAGGTCGGTTGGAGACCCAGTACTTC. Translating gives CASSLGEGRLETQYF.

For this clone: This same CDR3 is encoded by further DNA sequences in the sample. This chain joins TRBV30 and TRBJ2-5; a possible D gene is TRBD1 (6 bases). The germline CDR1 and CDR2 sequences are GTSNPN and SVGIG (reference sequence). CDR3 length equals 12 residues. V was shortened by 3 bases and J by 4 bases, with 9 bases between the two germline ends. The CDR3 here is CAWSVGGETQYF. CDR3 in DNA: TGTGCCTGGAGCGTAGGGGGAGAGACCCAGTACTTC.

This chain uses TRBV7-2 with TRBJ2-7, with D perhaps matching TRBD2 (6 bases). Germline assignment: CDR1 SGHTA and CDR2 FQGNSA. This CDR3 contains 15 residues. V was cut by 1 base and J by 4 bases, with 14 bases left in between. CDR3 in DNA: TGTGCCAGCAGCTTAGTCCACTTGGGGGGTTACGAGCAGTACTTC. Translation: CASSLVHLGGYEQYF.

V is TRBV6-1 and J is TRBJ2-7; weak D call: TRBD1 (6 bases). Trimming took off 8 bases at V and 4 bases at J, with 9 bases between the two ends. CDR3 length: 11 residues. The germline gives CDR1 MNHNS, CDR2 SASEGT. CDR3 sequence (DNA): TGTGCCAGCCCCGGACAGTACGAGCAGTACTTC. This encodes CASPGQYEQYF.

The J gene is TRBJ1-2, the V gene TRBV28; 7 bases align to TRBD1. The CDR3 is 16 amino acids. V lost 4 bases, J lost 7 bases, and 15 bases stayed unmatched. Germline V gene data show CDR1 as MDHEN and CDR2 as SYDVKM. The CDR3 DNA reads TGTGCCAGCAGTTCGTATTGGCCAGACAGGGCCCCTGGCTACACCTTC. This codes for CASSSYWPDRAPGYTF.

The chain has TRBV29-1 and TRBJ2-2, with D perhaps TRBD1 (7 bases). The CDR3 runs 13 residues. Germline V gene lookup returns CDR1 SQVTM and CDR2 ANQGSEA. Deletions cut 4 bases from V and 5 bases from J, with 11 bases between. The chain's CDR3 is CSVAQGRTGELFF. The DNA for the CDR3 is TGCAGCGTTGCACAGGGGAGGACCGGGGAGCTGTTTTTT.

The chain is built from TRBV28 and TRBJ2-1; D remains ambiguous. Per germline, CDR1 MDHEN and CDR2 SYDVKM. The CDR3 spans 12 residues. With 5 bases removed from V and 4 bases from J, the gap between germline ends came to 6 bases. The CDR3, as DNA: TGTGCCAGCAGTCCAACATACAATGAGCAGTTCTTC. Residues: CASSPTYNEQFF.

This clone was seen only once. The rearrangement uses TRBV19 and TRBJ1-2; the D gene is possibly TRBD1 (5 bases). The germline gives CDR1 LNHDA, CDR2 SQIVND (reference sequence). Trimming removed 3 bases at V and 7 bases at J, with 15 bases between. The CDR3 runs to 14 residues. The CDR3 bases are TGTGCCAGTAGTATCTCTAGCAGGGTTGGTGGCTACACCTTC. It translates to CASSISSRVGGYTF.

This clone was found once. V is TRBV28 and J is TRBJ2-1, with D perhaps matching TRBD1 or TRBD2 (5 bases each). Deletions cut 3 bases from V and 3 bases from J, with 24 bases between. There are 19 residues in the CDR3. Germline V gene sequence: CDR1 MDHEN, CDR2 SYDVKM. The CDR3 reads CASSFRFPGRRPIYNEQFF. The DNA for the CDR3 is TGTGCCAGCAGTTTCCGGTTCCCGGGACGCCGACCAATCTACAATGAGCAGTTCTTC.

DNA for the CDR3: TGTGCCAGCAGCCCCCGGGCTAGCGGCCTGTGGGCCCAGTACTTC. Residues: CASSPRASGLWAQYF. This chain connects TRBV7-3 to TRBJ2-5; 7 nucleotides agree with TRBD2. This CDR3 has 15 amino acids. The germline V gene has CDR1 SGHTA and CDR2 FQGTGA. With V trimmed by 5 bases and J by 9 bases, 15 bases remained unmatched.